These T cell receptor beta chains were read from a single sample in a study of blood T cell repertoires in COVID-19. Using immunoSEQ multiplex PCR, the repertoire was profiled, and TCRdb retains in-frame clones only, with some absent. The sample carries roughly 100,000 clones, 82% recorded once. Sample: peripheral blood. These receptors originate from a woman of 80 years or more with acute or convalescent COVID-19. Both conserved end residues are part of each CDR3. The D gene is left open where the match is weak. Some rows have no size entry. The others give once, few or many, or a class for an expanded clone.

CDR3: CSASRDRAYNEQFF
DNA: TGCAGCGCAAGCCGGGACAGGGCCTACAATGAGCAGTTCTTC
J: TRBJ2-1
D: TRBD1
size: .
V: TRBV29-1

CDR3: CASSTGTGPNYGYTF
DNA: TGTGCCAGTAGTACAGGGACAGGTCCGAACTATGGCTACACCTTC
J: TRBJ1-2
D: TRBD1
size: .
V: TRBV19

CDR3: CASSLRLAGVNEQFF
DNA: TGTGCCAGCAGTCTACGACTAGCGGGAGTCAATGAGCAGTTCTTC
J: TRBJ2-1
D: TRBD2
size: .
V: TRBV6-5

CDR3: CASSQERGGRTSESRGTQYF
DNA: TGTGCCAGCAGCCAAGAGAGAGGAGGGCGGACTAGCGAGAGCCGGGGGACGCAGTATTTT
J: TRBJ2-3
D: TRBD2
size: .
V: TRBV3-1/TRBV3-2

CDR3: CASSSGRFYGYTF
DNA: TGTGCCAGCAGTTCGGGGAGATTCTATGGCTACACCTTC
J: TRBJ1-2
D: .
size: .
V: TRBV6-2/TRBV6-3

CDR3: CASSEGQGDNSPLHF
DNA: TGTGCCAGCAGTGAAGGACAGGGCGATAATTCACCCCTCCACTTT
J: TRBJ1-6
D: TRBD1
size: .
V: TRBV2

CDR3: CASSPQAGGFNEQFF
DNA: TGTGCCAGCAGTCCACAGGCGGGAGGGTTCAATGAGCAGTTCTTC
J: TRBJ2-1
D: TRBD2
size: .
V: TRBV28

CDR3: CASSSLYEQYF
DNA: TGTGCCAGCAGCTCTCTATACGAGCAGTACTTC
J: TRBJ2-7
D: .
size: once
V: TRBV7-9

CDR3: CASSFGFVGGGTDTQYF
DNA: TGTGCCAGCAGCTTTGGCTTTGTAGGGGGGGGAACAGATACGCAGTATTTT
J: TRBJ2-3
D: .
size: once
V: TRBV7-2

CDR3: CASSQDLSTANYGYTF
DNA: TGTGCCAGCAGCCAAGATTTGTCGACAGCGAACTATGGCTACACCTTC
J: TRBJ1-2
D: .
size: once
V: TRBV14

CDR3: CATSESGRNNEQFF
DNA: TGTGCCACCAGTGAATCCGGGAGGAACAATGAGCAGTTCTTC
J: TRBJ2-1
D: TRBD2
size: .
V: TRBV24-1

CDR3: CASSSGTGSYGYTF
DNA: TGTGCCAGCAGCTCCGGGACAGGGAGCTATGGCTACACCTTC
J: TRBJ1-2
D: TRBD1
size: .
V: TRBV7-9

CDR3: CAIKVGGDTGELFF
DNA: TGTGCCATCAAAGTCGGCGGGGACACCGGGGAGCTGTTTTTT
J: TRBJ2-2
D: .
size: .
V: TRBV10-3

CDR3: CATSDSLDRAKFF
DNA: TGTGCCACCAGTGATAGCCTCGACAGGGCGAAATTCTTC
J: TRBJ2-1
D: TRBD1
size: .
V: TRBV24-1

CDR3: CASSDGLAAYNEQFF
DNA: TGTGCCAGCAGTGACGGACTAGCGGCCTACAATGAGCAGTTCTTC
J: TRBJ2-1
D: TRBD2
size: .
V: TRBV6-1